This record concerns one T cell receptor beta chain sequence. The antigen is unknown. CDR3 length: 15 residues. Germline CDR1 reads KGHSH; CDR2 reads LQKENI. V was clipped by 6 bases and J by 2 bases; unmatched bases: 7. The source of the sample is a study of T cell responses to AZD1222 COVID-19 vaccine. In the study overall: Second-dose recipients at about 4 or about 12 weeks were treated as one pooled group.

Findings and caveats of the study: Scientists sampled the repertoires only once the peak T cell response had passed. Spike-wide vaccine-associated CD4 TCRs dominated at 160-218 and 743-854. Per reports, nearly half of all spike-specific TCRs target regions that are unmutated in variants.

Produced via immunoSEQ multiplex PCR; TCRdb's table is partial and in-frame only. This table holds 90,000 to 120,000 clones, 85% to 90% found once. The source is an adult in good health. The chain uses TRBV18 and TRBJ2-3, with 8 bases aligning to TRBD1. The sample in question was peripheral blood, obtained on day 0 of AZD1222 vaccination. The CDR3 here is CASSHGQGYTDTQYF. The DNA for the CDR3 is TGTGCCAGCTCCCACGGACAGGGTTACACAGATACGCAGTATTTT.